This TCR beta chain derives from a study of OX40 agonist ivuxolimab in advanced cancers. Study-wide results and caveats: The antigens recognized by the expanded peripheral T cells, that is their antigen specificity, were not determined.

The protocol was immunoSEQ multiplex PCR, while the TCRdb copy is restricted to in-frame clones and leaves out a portion. The table includes tens of thousands of clones, roughly 90% detected once. As concerns this clone: Its antigen is still unknown.

The V end was cut by 6 bases, the J end by 2 bases, with 3 bases between. The CDR3 is made up of 11 amino acids. From germline, CDR1 is MNHEY and CDR2 SVGAGI. Peripheral blood came from all dose cohorts at three timepoints. The TCR sequence derives from an adult with an advanced solid tumor such as melanoma, head and neck, liver or kidney cancer. The sequenced sample was CD4+ or CD8+ T cells sorted from blood, obtained in a trial of the OX40 agonist ivuxolimab. The chain joins TRBV6-5 to TRBJ2-3; D is unclear. The CDR3 region has the DNA TGTGCCAGCAGCGACACAGATACGCAGTATTTT. As protein: CASSDTDTQYF.